These 13 T cell receptor beta chains share one sample of origin, sequenced in a study of T-cell memory formation after mild COVID-19. MiXCR, applied by TCRdb to the 5' RACE reads, yields one record per CDR3 protein. Of 190,000 or so distinct CDR3 sequences listed, approximately 30% are singletons. What was sequenced was PBMCs or a T cell subset sorted from them (not recorded which). All receptors derive from an adult woman who had mild COVID-19 (a few samples of this study predate the infection). Cell type and time point are not known.

This clonotype was counted between two and nine times. Because it lacks the conserved phenylalanine or tryptophan at the end, this CDR3 is likely a read error. The chain has TRBV18 and TRBJ2-1; 9 positions agree with TRBD1. The CDR3 totals 17 residues. Germline CDR1 reads KGHSH; CDR2 reads LQKENI. Losses at the gene ends were 4 bases for V and 0 bases for J; bases not matched to a gene: 7. The CDR3 region has the DNA TGTGCCAGCTCACTGCGGACAGGGGTAAGCTCCTACAATGAGCAGTTCTTA. Translated: CASSLRTGVSSYNEQFL.

This clonotype was observed a few times. The rearrangement joins TRBV29-1 to TRBJ2-4; 7 nucleotides align to TRBD1. The CDR3 totals 13 residues. CDR1 is SQVTM, CDR2 ANQGSEA, per germline. Trimming took 5 bases from V and 8 from J; bases not matched to a gene: 9. CDR3 protein: CSVSSGGTDIQYF. The DNA for the CDR3 is TGCAGCGTTAGTTCAGGGGGTACAGACATTCAGTACTTC.

This clonotype has more than one count but fewer than ten. The rearrangement joins TRBV14 to TRBJ1-1; maybe TRBD1 (6 bases). CDR3 length equals 18 residues. Between the trimmed V and J ends, which lost 3 bases and 1 base, there was a span of 21 bases. Germline CDR1 reads SGHDN; CDR2 reads FVKESK. CDR3 region: CASSQRPGHETRNTEAFF. The CDR3, as DNA: TGTGCCAGCAGCCAGCGTCCGGGACATGAAACCCGGAACACTGAAGCTTTCTTT.

This clonotype was counted a few times. The chain carries TRBV11-2 and TRBJ2-1, with D unresolved. CDR1 and CDR2 from the germline V gene are SGHAT and FQNNGV. This CDR3 spans 11 amino acids. V was cut by 11 bases and J by 4 bases, with 9 bases left in between. The CDR3 here is CAGESYNEQFF. In DNA form, the CDR3 reads TGTGCCGGGGAATCATACAATGAGCAGTTCTTC.

This clonotype has more than one count but fewer than ten. The rearrangement uses TRBV29-1 and TRBJ2-1, with D possibly matching TRBD2 (6 bases). V lost 7 bases, J lost 4 bases, and 14 bases lay in between. This CDR3 contains 13 residues. Germline CDR1 SQVTM, CDR2 ANQGSEA. This CDR3 reads CSGRLVSYNEQFF. CDR3 nucleotides: TGCAGCGGTAGACTAGTCTCGTACAATGAGCAGTTCTTC.

This clonotype was detected many times. The rearrangement joins TRBV30 to TRBJ2-5; TRBD2 agrees at 12 bases. This CDR3 has 15 residues. Per germline, CDR1 GTSNPN and CDR2 SVGIG (reference sequence). V shed 7 bases and J 1 base; nucleotides not matched to a gene: 7. The CDR3 sequence: CASRLAGASQETQYF. The CDR3 coding sequence is TGTGCCTCAAGACTAGCGGGAGCCTCCCAAGAGACCCAGTACTTC.

This clonotype has just a few counts. This chain uses TRBV18 with TRBJ2-3; 7 bases align to TRBD1. With V trimmed by 2 bases and J by 6 bases, 11 bases remained unmatched. CDR1 KGHSH and CDR2 LQKENI come from the germline V gene. CDR3 size: 16 residues. The CDR3 here is CASSPLPTGRKDTQYF. The CDR3 DNA is TGTGCCAGCTCACCATTACCGACAGGGCGCAAGGATACGCAGTATTTT.

This clonotype was counted between two and nine times. The chain recombines TRBV12-3 or TRBV12-4 with TRBJ2-1; no reliable D call. This CDR3 contains 15 residues. V gave up 4 bases and J gave up 0 bases, with 10 bases separating them. CDR3 in DNA: TGTGCCAGCAGTTCCCGACCCTACTCCTACAATGAGCAGTTCTTC. It specifies CASSSRPYSYNEQFF.

The CDR3 here is CASSPGLAGMNEQFF. The CDR3 coding sequence is TGTGCCAGCAGTCCGGGACTAGCGGGGATGAATGAGCAGTTCTTC. The V and J genes are TRBV12-3 or TRBV12-4 and TRBJ2-1; 13 positions agree with TRBD2. J lost 7 bases, V lost 5 bases, and 5 bases had no gene match. The CDR3 length is 15 residues.

The genes are TRBV3-1 and TRBJ1-3; no clear D. V dropped 0 bases and J dropped 0 bases, with 12 bases sitting between them. The V gene's germline CDR1 is LGHDT and CDR2 YNNKEL (reference sequence). CDR3 length equals 17 residues. CDR3 in DNA: TGTGCCAGCAGCCAAGAGGGAATCAGTAGCTCTGGAAACACCATATATTTT. This encodes CASSQEGISSSGNTIYF.

This clonotype was counted between two and nine times. The chain combines TRBV7-2 with TRBJ1-4; unclear D gene. The CDR3 runs 14 residues. CDR1 SGHTA and CDR2 FQGNSA come from the germline V gene. The V end lost 5 bases, the J end lost 3 bases, and 10 bases lay between the germline ends. In DNA, the CDR3 is TGTGCCAGCAGCGTAAACCCAGCTAATGAAAAACTGTTTTTT. It translates to CASSVNPANEKLFF.

This clonotype has a handful of counts. V usage is TRBV29-1 and J usage is TRBJ2-7, with 7 bases fitting TRBD2. V gave up 4 bases and J gave up 5 bases; unmatched junction bases: 2. This CDR3 has 11 amino acids. Germline V CDR1 and CDR2: SQVTM, ANQGSEA. CDR3 amino acids: CSVGEGNEQYF. The CDR3 region has the DNA TGCAGCGTTGGGGAGGGCAACGAGCAGTACTTC.

This clonotype was seen only a few times. The chain is built from TRBV20-1 and TRBJ2-1, with 7 bases identical to TRBD2. Germline V gene data show CDR1 as DFQATT and CDR2 as SNEGSKA (reference sequence). This CDR3 has 14 residues. The trim removed 2 bases at V and 4 bases at J, leaving 5 bases unmatched. CDR3 sequence (DNA): TGCAGTGCTAGATCTGGACTAGTTTACAATGAGCAGTTCTTC. Translation gives CSARSGLVYNEQFF.